These T cell receptor beta chains were read from a single sample in a study of cytomegalovirus exposure and HLA in healthy donors. Sequencing used immunoSEQ multiplex PCR; TCRdb keeps in-frame clones, though not all of them. The table lists 150,000 to 200,000 clones, roughly 80% of them singletons. The specimen was PBMCs. These receptor sequences come from a woman in her 30s in good health and CMV-seropositive. Each CDR3 is given with its conserved first and last residue. The order of the fields is D gene, clone size, V gene, J gene, CDR3 DNA, CDR3 protein. D genes are given only for firm matches. Clone size appears in some rows only: once, few, many, or a class for an expanded clone.

TRBD1,-,TRBV7-3,TRBJ1-2,TGTGCCAGCAGCTTACTTCCGGACAGGGGCTATGGCTACACCTTC,CASSLLPDRGYGYTF
-,-,TRBV6-6,TRBJ2-3,TGTGCCAGCAGTTACACCCCCGGGAGAGATACGCAGTATTTT,CASSYTPGRDTQYF
-,-,TRBV10-1,TRBJ2-7,TGCGCCAGCAGTGAGTCGATGAGGGGGACACAGTATTACTTC,CASSESMRGTQYYF
TRBD1,once,TRBV27,TRBJ1-2,TGTGCCAGCAGGAGGGACAGCCAAAACTATGGCTACACCTTC,CASRRDSQNYGYTF
TRBD1,-,TRBV27,TRBJ1-1,TGTGCCAGCAGGGGTGGACAGGGGGCGGCCGGCCACTTCTTT,CASRGGQGAAGHFF
TRBD1,-,TRBV6-1,TRBJ2-4,TGTGCCAGCAGACGACAGGGGGCTGGAAACATTCAGTACTTC,CASRRQGAGNIQYF
TRBD2,-,TRBV5-1,TRBJ2-3,TGCGCCAGCAGCTTGTCAACGGGGGGGATCACAGATACGCAGTATTTT,CASSLSTGGITDTQYF
TRBD2,-,TRBV7-9,TRBJ2-7,TGTGCCAGCAGCCCAGGGAGGGACGCTTCCTACGAGCAGTACTTC,CASSPGRDASYEQYF
TRBD1,-,TRBV5-1,TRBJ1-1,TGCGCCAGCAGCCAGGGACAGGGGGCGGTAAGCACTGAAGCTTTCTTT,CASSQGQGAVSTEAFF
-,once,TRBV13,TRBJ1-2,TGTGCCAGCACTTTAGGGGACACTACTAACTATGGCTACACCTTC,CASTLGDTTNYGYTF
-,-,TRBV19,TRBJ2-5,TGTGCCAGTAGCAGGGCGGGGAGTGAGACCCAGTACTTC,CASSRAGSETQYF
-,-,TRBV5-1,TRBJ1-4,TGCGCCAGCAGCTTCCTTCCGAACAGGGTGACTAATGAAAAACTGTTTTTT,CASSFLPNRVTNEKLFF
TRBD1,once,TRBV7-2,TRBJ1-6,TGTGCCAGCAGCTTCCGGGACAGGGGGCTGCAAATCGATAATTCACCCCTCCACTTT,CASSFRDRGLQIDNSPLHF
-,-,TRBV4-3,TRBJ1-4,TGCGCCAGCAGCCAGAGGACAACCCCTGAAAAACTGTTTTTT,CASSQRTTPEKLFF
-,few,TRBV7-6,TRBJ2-3,TGTGCCAGCAGCTTAGATGCGCAAGCTAGCACAGATACGCAGTATTTT,CASSLDAQASTDTQYF
TRBD1,few,TRBV9,TRBJ2-2,TGTGCCAGCAGCCCCCGGGACAGATCTAACACCGGGGAGCTGTTTTTT,CASSPRDRSNTGELFF
-,once,TRBV5-1,TRBJ1-1,TGCGCCAGCAGCTTGGACCCCGCAGGTCTAAACACTGAAGCTTTCTTT,CASSLDPAGLNTEAFF
-,few,TRBV27,TRBJ2-1,TGTGCCACCATTTTCCGGGACTCGGGCTTGGGGGAGCAGTTCTTC,CATIFRDSGLGEQFF
TRBD2,-,TRBV11-2,TRBJ2-7,TGTGCCAGCAGCTGGGAGACTAGCGGACTTTACGAGCAGTACTTC,CASSWETSGLYEQYF
TRBD1,once,TRBV19,TRBJ1-1,TGTGCCAGTAGTATCAACGCAGGGGGCAACATTGAAGCTTTCTTT,CASSINAGGNIEAFF
-,-,TRBV4-3,TRBJ2-2,TGCGCCAGCAGCCAAGAAGTCCGAGAGTTCAACACCGGGGAGCTGCTTTTT,CASSQEVREFNTGELLF
TRBD1,-,TRBV4-3,TRBJ1-1,TGCGCCAGCAGCCAAGGGGTCGGGGCAGGGACAGTGAACACTGAAGCTTTCTTT,CASSQGVGAGTVNTEAFF
-,few,TRBV19,TRBJ1-1,TGTGCCAGTAGTATAGTACGAGCAGGTGAAGCTTTCTTT,CASSIVRAGEAFF
-,-,TRBV19,TRBJ1-1,TGTGCCAGTGAACGTTTGGGCGCTTTCTTT,CASERLGAFF
-,-,TRBV11-3,TRBJ1-1,TGTGCCAGCAGCTTCCGACTGAGGATGAACACTGAAGCTTTCTTT,CASSFRLRMNTEAFF
TRBD2,few,TRBV7-6,TRBJ2-3,TGTGCCAGCAGCTTAGCAGCGGGAGCCACAGATACGCAGTATTTT,CASSLAAGATDTQYF
-,-,TRBV13,TRBJ2-5,TGTGCCAGCAGCCGGCCAGGGGGGCAGACCCAGTACTTC,CASSRPGGQTQYF
-,-,TRBV5-1,TRBJ2-7,TGCGCCAGCAGCTTGAACGGTCAGGGCGGGACCTACGAGCAGTACTTC,CASSLNGQGGTYEQYF
TRBD1,few,TRBV2,TRBJ1-5,TGTGCCAGCAGTGAGGGACAGGGGGCAACTCAGCCCCAGCATTTT,CASSEGQGATQPQHF
TRBD1,-,TRBV15,TRBJ1-4,TGTGCCACCAGCAGAGATTGGGACAGGGGCTATGAAAAACTGTTTTTT,CATSRDWDRGYEKLFF
TRBD2,-,TRBV6-1,TRBJ2-2,TGTGCCAGCAATGGGGGAGGGGAGGCCGGGGAGCTGTTTTTT,CASNGGGEAGELFF
-,-,TRBV5-1,TRBJ2-1,TGCGCCAGCAGCTTGGCAGAACTAGGGTGGGGCTCCTACAATGAGCAGTTCTTC,CASSLAELGWGSYNEQFF
TRBD1,-,TRBV7-2,TRBJ1-2,TGTGCCAGCAGCTTAGGGACAGGGGTAATTGGCTACACCTTC,CASSLGTGVIGYTF
TRBD1,-,TRBV15,TRBJ1-2,TGTGCCACCAGCAGGACCGGGACAGCCTATGGCTACCCCTTC,CATSRTGTAYGYPF
TRBD2,-,TRBV6-5,TRBJ2-7,TGTGCCAGCAGTTATAGACTAGCGGGATCCTCCTACGAGCAGTACTTC,CASSYRLAGSSYEQYF
-,few,TRBV6-5,TRBJ2-7,TGTGCCAGCACGGCTGGATCGGGGAGCTCCTACGAGCAGTACTTC,CASTAGSGSSYEQYF
-,-,TRBV6-1,TRBJ2-3,TGTGCCAGCAGTGAAGCGCTACGGGATACGCAGTATTTT,CASSEALRDTQYF
-,-,TRBV27,TRBJ2-5,TGTGCCAGCAGTACCGCCGTGCAGGGAAGTCGAGAGACCCAGTACTTC,CASSTAVQGSRETQYF
TRBD1,-,TRBV6-5,TRBJ1-2,TGTGCCAGCAGTCCAGGGACAGGGGGTCGTCGAGGCTACACCTTC,CASSPGTGGRRGYTF
-,-,TRBV27,TRBJ2-7,TGTGCCAGCAGTTTAAAGGCGGGGGCAGAACTTTACGAGCAGTACTTC,CASSLKAGAELYEQYF
TRBD2,once,TRBV2,TRBJ2-1,TGTGCCAGCAGTGAAGCTAGCGGGAGAGCCAATGAGCAGTTCTTC,CASSEASGRANEQFF
TRBD1,-,TRBV7-9,TRBJ2-7,TGTTCCAGCAGCTACTATGGACAGGGATACTCCTACGAGCAGTACTTC,CSSSYYGQGYSYEQYF
TRBD2,-,TRBV27,TRBJ2-1,TGTGCCAGCAGTTTACTCCAACTAGCGGGAGATTACAATGAGCAGTTCTTC,CASSLLQLAGDYNEQFF
-,-,TRBV7-9,TRBJ2-5,TGTGCCAGCAGCTCACAGGGCGCGGCGGAGACCCAGTACTTC,CASSSQGAAETQYF
-,-,TRBV19,TRBJ2-2,TGTGCCAGTAGTAGGACAGTCACCGGGGAGCTGTTTTTT,CASSRTVTGELFF
-,-,TRBV18,TRBJ2-5,TGTGCCAGCTCACCAATCAGGGGGGAATATCAAGAGACCCAGTACTTC,CASSPIRGEYQETQYF
-,once,TRBV5-1,TRBJ2-1,TGCGCCAGCAGCTTGGGGGACAACTACAATGAGCAGTTCTTC,CASSLGDNYNEQFF
TRBD2,-,TRBV6-5,TRBJ2-5,TGTGCCAGCAGTTACGGACTAGCGGGAGGCCAAGAGACCCAGTACTTC,CASSYGLAGGQETQYF